The 11 T cell receptor beta chains listed next were all sequenced from one sample in a study of response to subunit inactivated influenza vaccine. A single record per CDR3 protein comes from TCRdb applying MiXCR to the RT-PCR reads. The table has 610,000 or so distinct CDR3 sequences, 12% to 15% seen once; the top ten hold 11%. Sequences were derived from PBMCs from blood, sampled less than 13 days after vaccination. The source is a man aged 50-60 years who received an inactivated influenza vaccine.

The chain joins TRBV6-5 to TRBJ2-5; TRBD2 agrees at 9 bases. J gave up 2 bases and V 1 base, and 2 bases lay outside the gene matches. CDR1 is MNHEY, CDR2 SVGAGI, per germline. This CDR3 is built from 15 residues. DNA for the CDR3: TGTGCCAGCAGTTACTTGACTAGCGGACAAGAGACCCAGTACTTC. This sequence encodes CASSYLTSGQETQYF.

This clonotype was picked up many times. This chain connects TRBV28 to TRBJ2-1; 7 bases fit TRBD2. The trim removed 5 bases at V and 0 bases at J, leaving 7 bases unmatched. The CDR3 is made up of 16 amino acids. Germline V CDR1 and CDR2: MDHEN, SYDVKM. The CDR3 here is CASSLTRGDSYNEQFF. Here the CDR3 DNA reads TGTGCCAGCAGTCTCACCCGGGGGGACTCCTACAATGAGCAGTTCTTC.

This clonotype has more than one count but fewer than ten. V usage is TRBV6-2 or TRBV6-3 and J usage is TRBJ2-3, with 10 bases aligning to TRBD1. V lost 4 bases, J lost 5 bases, and 9 bases stayed unmatched. Germline CDR1 reads MNHEY; CDR2 reads SVGEGT. The CDR3 runs to 16 residues. In DNA, the CDR3 is TGTGCCAGCAGTTCCCTCAGGACAGGGGGACGAGATACGCAGTATTTT. Its protein is CASSSLRTGGRDTQYF.

This clonotype has a handful of counts. V and J are TRBV5-6 and TRBJ2-2, with a weak D call TRBD2 (6 bases). Trimming took off 2 bases at V and 0 bases at J, with 11 bases between the two ends. Germline CDR1 reads SGHDT; CDR2 reads YYEEEE. The CDR3 contains 16 residues. In DNA, the CDR3 is TGTGCCAGCAGCTTTGCGGGGCAGGCGAACACCGGGGAGCTGTTTTTT. Encoded protein: CASSFAGQANTGELFF.

The table lists this clonotype with a few counts. In DNA form, the CDR3 reads TGTGCCACCCGACAGGGATGGGGGAACACCGGGGAGCTGTTTTTT. Its translation: CATRQGWGNTGELFF. The chain has TRBV24-1 and TRBJ2-2; the match to TRBD1 covers 7 bases. Germline V CDR1 and CDR2: KGHDR, SFDVKD. V lost 9 bases, J lost 1 base, and 7 bases stayed unmatched. The CDR3 contains 15 residues.

This clonotype was detected many times. This sequence joins TRBV11-2 and TRBJ2-7, with D perhaps being TRBD1 or TRBD2 (5 bases each). Germline assignment: CDR1 SGHAT and CDR2 FQNNGV. The V end was cut by 2 bases, the J end by 4 bases, with 18 bases between. There are 16 residues in the CDR3. CDR3 DNA: TGTGCCAGCAGCTTAAAGTGGGACCCCTCAATTTACGAGCAGTACTTC. This encodes CASSLKWDPSIYEQYF.

This sequence joins TRBV12-3 or TRBV12-4 and TRBJ1-6; tentatively, D is TRBD1 (6 bases). The CDR3 length is 15 residues. V was clipped by 4 bases and J by 7 bases, with 14 bases between them. Written as DNA, the CDR3 is TGTGCCAGCAGTTCGACAGGCCGCAGCAATTCACCCCTCCACTTT. This translates into CASSSTGRSNSPLHF.

The sample holds a few counts of this clonotype. The chain links TRBV6-1 to TRBJ1-2; no firm D call. Germline V lookup: CDR1 MNHNS, CDR2 SASEGT. V was pared by 4 bases and J by 8 bases, with 23 bases between. The CDR3 loop spans 16 amino acids. The CDR3 loop reads CASSVGARATLGGYTF. CDR3 bases: TGTGCCAGCAGTGTGGGTGCTAGGGCGACCCTCGGGGGCTACACCTTC.

This clonotype has only a few counts. The V and J genes are TRBV15 and TRBJ2-1, with 13 bases lining up with TRBD2. There are 17 residues in the CDR3. The V gene's germline CDR1 is LNHNV and CDR2 YYDKDF (reference sequence). Trimming removed 0 bases from V and 8 bases from J; junction bases left unmatched: 7. The CDR3 nucleotides are TGTGCCACCAGCAGAGAGGGGACTAGCGGGGCGGTGGATGAGCAGTTCTTC. Translating gives CATSREGTSGAVDEQFF.

The V gene is TRBV6-2 or TRBV6-3, the J gene TRBJ1-1, with TRBD1 as a possible D gene (6 bases). With 6 bases removed from V and 8 bases from J, the gap between germline ends came to 13 bases. From germline, CDR1 is MNHEY and CDR2 SVGEGT. This CDR3 region has 12 residues. CDR3 coding DNA: TGTGCCAGCAGCCTACGGACAGCCGAAGCTTTCTTT. Translated: CASSLRTAEAFF.

This clonotype was detected a few times. The chain uses TRBV29-1 and TRBJ2-1; 7 bases match TRBD1. The V gene end was trimmed by 0 bases and the J gene end by 1 base; junction bases not matched to a gene: 3. This CDR3 contains 15 residues. CDR1 is SQVTM and CDR2 is ANQGSEA in the germline V gene. CDR3 protein: CSVEDRDRSYNEQFF. The CDR3 nucleotides are TGCAGCGTTGAAGATAGGGACAGATCCTACAATGAGCAGTTCTTC.